This T cell receptor beta chain came from a study of identifying expanded T cells in peripheral blood. Notes on this clone: Its target is unknown.

Broader study findings: About 1.2 clones differed between technical replicates, versus 16.4 and 19 over time.

Produced via immunoSEQ multiplex PCR; TCRdb's table is partial and in-frame only. The sample yields tens of thousands of clones, 88% seen once. From germline, CDR1 is SGHNT and CDR2 YENEEA. Trimming took off 7 bases at V and 4 bases at J, with 21 bases between the two ends. There are 16 residues in the CDR3. Collection occurred without any documented infections or immune events in donors. The specimen was blood. This TCR was sampled from a person aged 18-70 years in good health. The chain joins TRBV11-3 to TRBJ2-3; D might be TRBD1 or TRBD2, each matching 7 bases. In DNA, the CDR3 is TGTGCCAGCACCAACCCAGGGGGGGGTTGGTCAGATACGCAGTATTTT. This gives the protein CASTNPGGGWSDTQYF.